These T cell receptor beta chains were read from a single sample in a study of blood T cells in healthy people across ages. TCRdb re-analysed the 5' RACE reads in MiXCR, keeping a single row per CDR3 protein. The sample has roughly 1.5 million distinct CDR3 sequences, 42% seen once. The sequenced sample consisted of blood. Receptor source: a woman aged 18 to 35 in good health. Each CDR3 is given with its conserved first and last residue.

cdr3_aa,v_call,j_call
CSAGEGETQYF,TRBV20-1,TRBJ2-5
CASSPSGASQRGEQYF,TRBV14,-
CASSQALAHNNEQFF,TRBV4-1,TRBJ2-1
CASSLSMAGEQYF,TRBV7-6,-
CASSSDNARDRDGETQYF,TRBV5-1,TRBJ2-5
CSAPWRRGEEQFF,TRBV20-1,TRBJ2-1
CSAGEQIYGYTF,TRBV20-1,TRBJ1-2
CASSFHYNNQPQHF,TRBV6-5,TRBJ1-5
CASSLIASSYEQYF,TRBV7-2,TRBJ2-7
CASSYSSLLASSTDTQYF,TRBV6-2/TRBV6-3,TRBJ2-3
CASTLRPTGSSGNTIYF,TRBV7-6,TRBJ1-3
CSAPVGELRSEQYF,TRBV20-1,TRBJ2-7
CASSQSTGAGGNTIYF,TRBV4-2,TRBJ1-3
CASSERDIYNEQFF,TRBV12-3/TRBV12-4,TRBJ2-1
CASRAIAGGYYNEQYF,TRBV5-1,-
CASSFGVGQGEKLFF,TRBV7-9,TRBJ1-4
CASSPGTGPAFF,TRBV12-3/TRBV12-4,TRBJ1-1
CASSEGVSVINTEAFF,TRBV2,TRBJ1-1
CASGSTRFLYEQYF,TRBV10-2,TRBJ2-7
CASSPIYGQQPQHF,TRBV4-2,TRBJ1-5
CASSSILAEYSYNEQFF,TRBV6-2/TRBV6-3,TRBJ2-1
CATSQQGATAYNEQFF,TRBV24-1,TRBJ2-1
CASSLTGLAGLQFF,TRBV11-2,TRBJ2-1
CSVGGVMQTQYF,TRBV29-1,TRBJ2-5
CASSQAWGTTSYEQYF,TRBV4-3,TRBJ2-7
CASSYEAYYGYTF,TRBV6-2/TRBV6-3,TRBJ1-2
CASSPKGASGHYNEQFF,TRBV13,TRBJ2-1
CASSPYRGLREKLFF,TRBV4-3,TRBJ1-4
CASSRRGREYTQYF,TRBV2,TRBJ2-3
CSASSPSGGAFEQYF,TRBV20-1,-
CASSLVAGTEAFF,TRBV12-3/TRBV12-4,TRBJ1-1
CASSQNRDSLFTYEQYF,TRBV4-3,TRBJ2-7
CASSQASGGSYEQYF,TRBV4-1,TRBJ2-7
CSACRDSCYEQYF,TRBV20-1,TRBJ2-7
CSARDALRDRWSNEQFF,TRBV20-1,TRBJ2-1
CASSPFLRGELFF,TRBV7-3,TRBJ2-2
CAEAGGFRNEQFF,TRBV7-2,TRBJ2-1
CSVHGDSYNEQFF,TRBV20-1,TRBJ2-1
CASSPILNTEAFF,TRBV19,TRBJ1-1
CASSPRSGQPQHF,TRBV12-3/TRBV12-4,TRBJ1-5
CSVEDSWGVSPEAFF,TRBV29-1,TRBJ1-1
CASSPGGSLNTEAFF,TRBV7-6,TRBJ1-1
CASSLKGGDTEAFF,TRBV5-1,TRBJ1-1
CASSQPSGPYNEQFF,TRBV4-2,TRBJ2-1
CASSPSLAGRSYEQYF,TRBV5-1,TRBJ2-7
CSAAIRDRDYEQYF,TRBV20-1,TRBJ2-7